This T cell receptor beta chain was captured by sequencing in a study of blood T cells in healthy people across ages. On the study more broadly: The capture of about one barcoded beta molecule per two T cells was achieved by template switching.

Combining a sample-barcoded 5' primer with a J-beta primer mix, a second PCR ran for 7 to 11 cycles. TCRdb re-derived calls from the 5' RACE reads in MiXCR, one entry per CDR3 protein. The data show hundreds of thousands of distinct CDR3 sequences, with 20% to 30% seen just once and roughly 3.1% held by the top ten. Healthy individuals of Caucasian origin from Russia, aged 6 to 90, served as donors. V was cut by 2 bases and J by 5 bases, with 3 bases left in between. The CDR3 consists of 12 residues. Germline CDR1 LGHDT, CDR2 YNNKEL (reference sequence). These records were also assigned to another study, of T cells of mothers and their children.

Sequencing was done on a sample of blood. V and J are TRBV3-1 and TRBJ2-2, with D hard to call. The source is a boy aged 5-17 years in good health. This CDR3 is CASSQITGELFF. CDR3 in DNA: TGTGCCAGCAGCCAAATAACCGGGGAGCTGTTTTTT. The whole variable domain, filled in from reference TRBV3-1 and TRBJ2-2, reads DTAVSQTPKYLVTQMGNDKSIKCEQNLGHDTMYWYKQDSKKFLKIMFSYNNKELIINETVPNRFSPKSPDKAHLNLHINSLELGDSAVYFCASSQITGELFFGEGSRLTVL.